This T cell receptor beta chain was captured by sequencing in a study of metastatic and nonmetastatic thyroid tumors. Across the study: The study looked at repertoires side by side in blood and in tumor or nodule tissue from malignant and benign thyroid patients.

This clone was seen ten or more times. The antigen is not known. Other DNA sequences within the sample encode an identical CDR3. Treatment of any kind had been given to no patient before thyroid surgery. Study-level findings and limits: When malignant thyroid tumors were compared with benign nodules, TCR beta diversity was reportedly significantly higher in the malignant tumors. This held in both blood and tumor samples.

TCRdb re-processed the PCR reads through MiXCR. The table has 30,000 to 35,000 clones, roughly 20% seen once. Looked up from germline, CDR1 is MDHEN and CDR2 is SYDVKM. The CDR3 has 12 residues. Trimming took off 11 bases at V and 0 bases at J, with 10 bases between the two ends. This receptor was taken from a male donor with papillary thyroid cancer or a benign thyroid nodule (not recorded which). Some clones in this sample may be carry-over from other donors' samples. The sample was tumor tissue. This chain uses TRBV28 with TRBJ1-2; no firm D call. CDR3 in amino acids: CACESPNYGYTF. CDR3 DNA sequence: TGTGCCTGTGAGAGCCCTAACTATGGCTACACCTTC.